A selection of T cell receptor beta chains follows, all from one sample in a study of T cell repertoires in cytomegalovirus infection. TCRdb reprocessed the reads with MiXCR, giving one entry per CDR3 protein. This table has about 310,000 distinct CDR3 sequences, roughly 25% appearing once. Which antigens these TCRs recognize remains unknown. This specimen was cultured PBMCs, taken from culture after CMV antigen stimulation. The receptors originated from a human donor in good health (CMV status not recorded). Some clones in this sample may be carry-over from other donors' samples. Each CDR3 is given without its conserved first and last residue.

v_gene	j_gene	CDR3aa
TRBV12-5	TRBJ2-1	ASGQSGTSYNEQF
TRBV5-8	TRBJ2-2	ASSLAFGGITGELF
TRBV6-2/TRBV6-3	TRBJ1-2	ASSYTTITYYGYT
TRBV29-1	TRBJ2-3	SVDRGPDTQY
TRBV12-3/TRBV12-4	TRBJ1-1	ARSLGGHTEAF
TRBV19	TRBJ1-2	ASSNRTGYDGYT
TRBV4-1	TRBJ1-5	ASSQGTRSGGNQPQH
TRBV5-4	TRBJ2-5	ASSTNLGEETQY
TRBV5-6	TRBJ1-6	ASSIRTGASSPLH
TRBV7-2	TRBJ2-7	ASSLEGLASYEQY
TRBV29-1	TRBJ1-1	SVGAYTEAF
TRBV7-6	TRBJ2-7	ASSRDRGIYEQY
TRBV6-2/TRBV6-3	TRBJ2-7	ASSNMGTSGGGYEQY
TRBV11-1	TRBJ2-4	ASSLRDSPLDIQY
TRBV7-2	TRBJ2-1	ASSGGLAGGGEQF
TRBV4-1	TRBJ1-6	ASSQESGLSSYNSPLH
TRBV4-2	TRBJ1-1	ASSQGQGRAEAF
TRBV27	TRBJ2-6	ASRSWASGANVLT
TRBV25-1	TRBJ1-1	ASARDWEAF
TRBV27	TRBJ1-2	ASSSRIGLYGYT
TRBV20-1	TRBJ2-5	SALVRGTQETQY
TRBV7-2	TRBJ2-2	ASSWRGAGPLAGELF
TRBV27	TRBJ2-1	ASSLRAGEAYNEQF
TRBV29-1	TRBJ2-5	SVEGDTAQETQY
TRBV27	TRBJ2-1	ASSPAGTDNEQF
TRBV20-1	TRBJ2-3	SAEESSTDTQY
TRBV15	TRBJ2-5	ATSILAGSETQY
TRBV20-1	TRBJ1-1	SARKENTEAF
TRBV4-3	TRBJ2-2	ASSQGTSGDTGELF
TRBV12-3/TRBV12-4	TRBJ2-4	ASGLVFGEAKNIQY
TRBV4-3	TRBJ2-3	ASSQDLPPASGRGDTQY
TRBV20-1	TRBJ1-3	SALQGSAGNTIY
TRBV6-6	TRBJ2-7	ASSSIRTGGSYEQY
TRBV4-1	TRBJ1-3	ASSQGSGSRNTIY
TRBV13	TRBJ2-5	ASGFSRVPRETQY
TRBV5-6	TRBJ2-1	ASSLVAAGGYNEQF
TRBV2	TRBJ2-7	ASRVQGGPYEQY
TRBV7-2	TRBJ2-5	ASSLLAGGAETQY
TRBV4-1	TRBJ2-2	ASSQTIAGVRTGELF
TRBV27	TRBJ1-1	ASSPFPGRENTEAF
TRBV4-1	TRBJ1-4	ASSARDGPNEKLF
TRBV27	TRBJ1-3	ASSLKGHPGNTIY
TRBV4-3	TRBJ2-1	ASSRREGNEQF
TRBV2	TRBJ1-5	ASRQDLSNQPQH
TRBV20-1	TRBJ2-7	SAREVLAGAYEQY
TRBV7-9	TRBJ1-2	ASSLASSANYGYT
TRBV20-1	TRBJ1-6	SARGAGFSSPLH
TRBV27	TRBJ2-5	ASSLWVDGRETQY